This T cell receptor (beta chain) emerged from a study of post-analysis software for immune sequencing data. Across the whole study: As for disease course, relapsing-remitting, secondary progressive and progressive-relapsing multiple sclerosis were all included.

Study results and limitations: By F measure, strong co-clustering occurred among samples prepared in the same batch. Significantly lower normalized Chao1 diversity was seen in multiple sclerosis patients than in controls. Patients had higher frequencies than controls of a handful of TRBV segments, including TRBV5-6, TRBV5-1 and TRBV20-1.

V lost 7 bases, J lost 0 bases, and 7 bases lay in between. Germline V gives CDR1 SGHTA, CDR2 FQGNSA. The CDR3 contains 13 residues. The table lists this clonotype with many counts. The antigen remains unidentified. The TCR beta cDNA libraries contained unique molecular identifiers. A population of about 0.95 to 10 million T cells gave rise to around 480,000 cDNA molecules. TCRdb re-called the PCR reads with MiXCR, one entry per CDR3 protein. The sample contains hundreds of thousands of distinct CDR3 sequences, less than 40% of which appear only once. The receptor was derived from a girl aged 5 to 17 with multiple sclerosis. Sequenced material: blood. The V gene is TRBV7-2, the J gene TRBJ2-1; D remains unclear. The CDR3 DNA reads as TGTGCCAGCACGGAAAGCTCCTACAATGAGCAGTTCTTC. This codes for CASTESSYNEQFF.